This T cell receptor beta chain derives from a study of vaccination effects on CD4 cells after COVID-19. Sequencing was preceded by expansion of antigen-specific CD4+ T cells with viral peptide pools in the ViraFEST assay. With more than nine days of culture completed, CD4+ T cells were isolated. Of the BNT162b2 and mRNA-1273 vaccines, participants received two doses of one or the other. Some 2 million PBMC per well were cultured with roughly 9 IU/ml IL-2 and 7.5 to 10 ug/ml peptides. The assay was immunoSEQ multiplex PCR, and TCRdb's table has in-frame clones only and misses some. The table shows 25,000 to 30,000 clones, with roughly four fifths occurring only once. The germline V gene has CDR1 KGHSH and CDR2 LQKENI. With 4 bases clipped from V and 7 bases from J, the junction kept 7 bases outside the gene matches. The CDR3 covers 14 residues. For this clone: Its antigen is still unknown.

This rearrangement joins TRBV18 to TRBJ1-2; 9 nucleotides align to TRBD1. This receptor was identified in a human donor who received a COVID-19 vaccine. The material sequenced was CD4+ T cells from PBMCs cultured with HCoV-229E spike peptides, taken after COVID-19 vaccination. DNA for the CDR3: TGTGCCAGCTCACTTAGGGGACAGGGACGTGGCTACACCTTC. The encoded protein is CASSLRGQGRGYTF.